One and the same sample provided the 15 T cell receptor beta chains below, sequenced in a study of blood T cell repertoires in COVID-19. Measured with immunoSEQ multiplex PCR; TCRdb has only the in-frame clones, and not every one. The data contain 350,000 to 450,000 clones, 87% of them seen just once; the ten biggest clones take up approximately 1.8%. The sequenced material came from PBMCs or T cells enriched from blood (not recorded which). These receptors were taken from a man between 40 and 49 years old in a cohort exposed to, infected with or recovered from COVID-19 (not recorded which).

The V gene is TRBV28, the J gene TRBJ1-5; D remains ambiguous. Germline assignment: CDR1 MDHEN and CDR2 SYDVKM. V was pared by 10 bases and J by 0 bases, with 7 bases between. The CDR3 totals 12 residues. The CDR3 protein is CANSLSNQPQHF. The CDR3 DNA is TGTGCCAACTCCCTTAGCAATCAGCCCCAGCATTTT.

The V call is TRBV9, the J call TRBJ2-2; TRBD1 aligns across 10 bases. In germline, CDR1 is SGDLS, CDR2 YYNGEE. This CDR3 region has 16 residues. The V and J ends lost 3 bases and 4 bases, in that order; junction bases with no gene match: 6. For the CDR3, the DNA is TGTGCCAGCAGCGCCAGACAGGGGGCGAGCACCGGGGAGCTGTTTTTT. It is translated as CASSARQGASTGELFF.

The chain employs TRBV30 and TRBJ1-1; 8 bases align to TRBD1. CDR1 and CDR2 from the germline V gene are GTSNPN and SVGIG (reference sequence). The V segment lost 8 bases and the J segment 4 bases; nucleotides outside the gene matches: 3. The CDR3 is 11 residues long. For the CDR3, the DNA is TGTGCCGGACAGGGTTTCACTGAAGCTTTCTTT. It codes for CAGQGFTEAFF.

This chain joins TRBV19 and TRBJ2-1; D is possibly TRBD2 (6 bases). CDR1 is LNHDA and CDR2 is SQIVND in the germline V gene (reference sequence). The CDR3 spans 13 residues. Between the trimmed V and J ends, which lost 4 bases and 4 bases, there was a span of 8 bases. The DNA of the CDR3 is TGTGCCAGTAGTACGGGGGTATACAATGAGCAGTTCTTC. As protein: CASSTGVYNEQFF.

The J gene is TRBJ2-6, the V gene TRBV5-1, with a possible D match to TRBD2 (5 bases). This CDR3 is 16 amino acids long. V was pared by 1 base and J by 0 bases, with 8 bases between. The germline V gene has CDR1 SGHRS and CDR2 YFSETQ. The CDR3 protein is CASSLPSGSGANVLTF. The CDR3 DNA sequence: TGCGCCAGCAGCTTGCCGAGCGGCTCTGGGGCCAACGTCCTGACTTTC.

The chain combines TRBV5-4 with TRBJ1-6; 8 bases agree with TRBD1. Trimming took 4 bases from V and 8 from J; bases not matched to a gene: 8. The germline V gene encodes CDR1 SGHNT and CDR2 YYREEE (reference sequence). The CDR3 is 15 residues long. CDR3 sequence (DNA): TGTGCCAGCAGCAACCGACAGGGGCTGGATTCACCCCTCCACTTT. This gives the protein CASSNRQGLDSPLHF.

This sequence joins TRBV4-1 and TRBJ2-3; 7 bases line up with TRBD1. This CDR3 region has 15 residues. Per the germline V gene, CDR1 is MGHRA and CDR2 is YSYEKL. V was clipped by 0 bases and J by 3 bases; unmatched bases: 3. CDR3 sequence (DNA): TGCGCCAGCAGCCAAGATCCCAGGGGGACAGATACGCAGTATTTT. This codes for CASSQDPRGTDTQYF.

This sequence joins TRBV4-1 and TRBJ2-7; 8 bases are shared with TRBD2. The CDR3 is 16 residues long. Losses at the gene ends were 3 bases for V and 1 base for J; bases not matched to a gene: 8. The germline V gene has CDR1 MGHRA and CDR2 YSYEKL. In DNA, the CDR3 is TGCGCCAGCAGCCAGCAGACTAGCGTCCCTTCCTACGAGCAGTACTTC. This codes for CASSQQTSVPSYEQYF.

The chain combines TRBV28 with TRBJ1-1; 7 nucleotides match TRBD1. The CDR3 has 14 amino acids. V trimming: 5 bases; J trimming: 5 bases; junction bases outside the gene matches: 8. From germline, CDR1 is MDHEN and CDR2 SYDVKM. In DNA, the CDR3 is TGTGCCAGCAGTAATAATCAGGGGGATACTGAAGCTTTCTTT. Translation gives CASSNNQGDTEAFF.

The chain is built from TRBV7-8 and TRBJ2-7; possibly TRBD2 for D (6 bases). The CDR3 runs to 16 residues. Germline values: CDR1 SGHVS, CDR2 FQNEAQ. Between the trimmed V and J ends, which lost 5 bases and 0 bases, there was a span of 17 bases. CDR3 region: CASSLNSGGASYEQYF. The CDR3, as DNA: TGTGCCAGCAGCCTCAATAGCGGAGGGGCCTCCTACGAGCAGTACTTC.

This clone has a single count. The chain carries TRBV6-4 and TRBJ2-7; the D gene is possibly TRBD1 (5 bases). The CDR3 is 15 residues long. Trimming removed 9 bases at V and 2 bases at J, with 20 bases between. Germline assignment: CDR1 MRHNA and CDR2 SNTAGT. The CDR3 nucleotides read TGTGCCAGACGTAGGTGGACACCTCACCCCTACGAGCAGTACTTC. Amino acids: CARRRWTPHPYEQYF.

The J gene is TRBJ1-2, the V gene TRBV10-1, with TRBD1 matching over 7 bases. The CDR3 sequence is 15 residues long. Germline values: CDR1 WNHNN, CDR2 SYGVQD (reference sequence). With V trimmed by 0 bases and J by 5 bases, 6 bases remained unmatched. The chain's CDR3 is CASSESRQGPYGYTF. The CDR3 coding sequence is TGCGCCAGCAGTGAGTCAAGACAGGGCCCTTATGGCTACACCTTC.

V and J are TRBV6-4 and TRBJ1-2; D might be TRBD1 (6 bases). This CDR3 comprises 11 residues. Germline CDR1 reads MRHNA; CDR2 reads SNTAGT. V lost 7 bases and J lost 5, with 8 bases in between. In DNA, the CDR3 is TGTGCCAGCATTGGACAGTATGGCTACACCTTC. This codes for CASIGQYGYTF.

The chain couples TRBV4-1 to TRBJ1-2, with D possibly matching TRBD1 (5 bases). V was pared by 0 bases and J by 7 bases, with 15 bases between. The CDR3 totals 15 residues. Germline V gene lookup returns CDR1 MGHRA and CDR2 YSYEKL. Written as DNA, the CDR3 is TGCGCCAGCAGCCAAGATACCAGGGATCCTTCTGGCTACACCTTC. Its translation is CASSQDTRDPSGYTF.

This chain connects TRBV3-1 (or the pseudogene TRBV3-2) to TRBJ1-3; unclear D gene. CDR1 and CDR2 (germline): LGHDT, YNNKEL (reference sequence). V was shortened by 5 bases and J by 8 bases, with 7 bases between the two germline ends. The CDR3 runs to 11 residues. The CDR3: CASSLRDTIYF. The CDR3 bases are TGTGCCAGCAGCTTGCGCGACACCATATATTTT.